This T cell receptor beta chain was recovered during a study of T cells after somatic rescue of genetic block. Clones were read by immunoSEQ multiplex PCR, and TCRdb kept only the in-frame ones, dropping some. The table lists 110,000 or so clones, around nine tenths of them singletons. Germline V gene lookup returns CDR1 SGHRS and CDR2 YFSETQ. The CDR3 spans 16 residues. V lost 0 bases to trimming and J lost 5 bases, with 15 bases between them. Sequencing was done on a sample of peripheral blood mononuclear cells (PBMCs). This receptor was taken from a woman younger than 35. The V call is TRBV5-1, the J call TRBJ2-1, with D tentatively TRBD2 (6 bases). The CDR3 DNA sequence: TGCGCCAGCAGCTTGGGCCGAACGGGGGTCAACAATGAGCAGTTCTTC. As protein: CASSLGRTGVNNEQFF.